These 28 T cell receptor beta chains were sequenced from one sample in a study of spatial heterogeneity in lung cancer. The antigens for these receptors are not known. Study conclusions and caveats: One measure, the expanded intratumoral alpha and beta TCR count, tracked tumor mutation counts.

Time point specified: sample taken at primary tumor resection. TCRdb ran MiXCR on the 5' RACE reads and lists one entry per CDR3 protein. Of 15,000 to 20,000 distinct CDR3 sequences detected, more than 5.5% appear once; the ten largest clones hold around 3.8%. Sequences were derived from lung tumor tissue, sampled at surgery. Every receptor here comes from a female donor with early-stage non-small cell lung cancer.

This clonotype showed up many times. This chain uses TRBV27 with TRBJ2-5; D is undetermined. V shed 8 bases and J shed 9 bases, with 16 bases lying between them. The length of the CDR3 is 12 residues. Germline V lookup: CDR1 MNHEY, CDR2 SMNVEV (reference sequence). CDR3 nucleotide sequence: TGTGCCAGCGGCCAACCGTTTGAGGCCCAGTACTTC. Residues: CASGQPFEAQYF.

The table lists this clonotype with many counts. V usage is TRBV24-1 and J usage is TRBJ2-7, with 7 bases aligning to TRBD1. This CDR3 spans 13 amino acids. Per germline, CDR1 KGHDR and CDR2 SFDVKD. V shed 7 bases, J shed 2 bases, and the junction held 4 bases outside the gene matches. The CDR3 region is CATSSGQTYEQYF. CDR3 coding DNA: TGTGCCACCAGCTCGGGACAGACCTACGAGCAGTACTTC.

At least ten counts were recorded for this clonotype. The chain has TRBV2 and TRBJ1-2, with unresolved D. The CDR3 spans 13 residues. Germline loops: CDR1 SNHLY, CDR2 FYNNEI. V lost 8 bases, J lost 2 bases, and 12 bases lay in between. The CDR3 reads CASGRGQNYGYTF. In DNA form, the CDR3 reads TGTGCCAGCGGTCGGGGTCAGAACTATGGCTACACCTTC.

By sample share, this clonotype is medium-sized. V and J are TRBV28 and TRBJ1-2; tentative D call: TRBD1 (5 bases). The germline gives CDR1 MDHEN, CDR2 SYDVKM. The CDR3 extends over 15 amino acids. Trimming left V 1 base short and J 4 bases short, with 13 bases between. The CDR3 sequence: CASSLSRAAVYGYTF. The CDR3 bases are TGTGCCAGCAGTTTATCCAGGGCGGCAGTCTATGGCTACACCTTC.

The chain carries TRBV3-1 and TRBJ1-6, with D possibly matching TRBD1 (6 bases). Germline assignment: CDR1 LGHDT and CDR2 YNNKEL (reference sequence). This CDR3 is built from 14 residues. Deletions cut 3 bases from V and 7 bases from J, with 10 bases between. CDR3 amino acids: CASSQDRRNSPLHF. The CDR3 nucleotides read TGTGCCAGCAGCCAGGACAGAAGAAATTCACCCCTCCACTTT. The variable domain in full, with the rest retrieved from reference TRBV3-1 and TRBJ1-6, is DTAVSQTPKYLVTQMGNDKSIKCEQNLGHDTMYWYKQDSKKFLKIMFSYNNKELIINETVPNRFSPKSPDKAHLNLHINSLELGDSAVYFCASSQDRRNSPLHFGNGTRLTVT.

This clonotype is medium-sized by share. The rearrangement uses TRBV28 and TRBJ1-5; TRBD1 matches at 7 bases. J gave up 5 bases and V 4 bases, and 5 bases lay outside the gene matches. CDR1 is MDHEN, CDR2 SYDVKM, per germline. The CDR3 sequence is 14 residues long. The CDR3 spells CASSYATGDQPQHF. DNA for the CDR3: TGTGCCAGCAGTTACGCCACAGGGGATCAGCCCCAGCATTTT. The full variable domain, its missing parts supplied by reference TRBV28 and TRBJ1-5, is DVKVTQSSRYLVKRTGEKVFLECVQDMDHENMFWYRQDPGLGLRLIYFSYDVKMKEKGDIPEGYSVSREKKERFSLILESASTNQTSMYLCASSYATGDQPQHFGDGTRLSIL.

This clonotype has at least ten counts. The chain carries TRBV9 and TRBJ1-2; 8 bases are a match to TRBD1. The length of the CDR3 is 15 residues. Germline loops: CDR1 SGDLS, CDR2 YYNGEE. Trimming removed 2 bases from V and 0 bases from J; junction bases left unmatched: 3. In DNA, the CDR3 is TGTGCCAGCAGCGTTTGGACAGGGCCTAACTATGGCTACACCTTC. Protein: CASSVWTGPNYGYTF. The whole variable domain, remainder taken from reference TRBV9 and TRBJ1-2, is DSGVTQTPKHLITATGQRVTLRCSPRSGDLSVYWYQQSLDQGLQFLIQYYNGEERAKGNILERFSAQQFPDLHSELNLSSLELGDSALYFCASSVWTGPNYGYTFGSGTRLTVV.

This clonotype has a count of ten or more. V is TRBV18 and J is TRBJ2-7; 8 positions agree with TRBD1. V was pared by 3 bases and J by 2 bases, with 3 bases of the junction left unmatched. From germline, CDR1 is KGHSH and CDR2 LQKENI. The CDR3 is 14 residues long. The CDR3 DNA reads as TGTGCCAGCTCACCGAGGACAGGGACCTACGAGCAGTACTTC. It encodes CASSPRTGTYEQYF.

V and J are TRBV28 and TRBJ2-3; no reliable D call. The CDR3 contains 16 residues. CDR1 is MDHEN and CDR2 is SYDVKM in the germline V gene. V shed 3 bases and J shed 2 bases, with 15 bases lying between them. The CDR3 sequence: CASSFKYRVHTDTQYF. The CDR3 DNA follows: TGTGCCAGCAGTTTCAAGTACCGGGTCCACACAGATACGCAGTATTTT.

This clonotype has a count of ten or more. This chain joins TRBV7-2 and TRBJ2-3; D unresolved. The CDR3 is made up of 15 amino acids. Looked up from germline, CDR1 is SGHTA and CDR2 is FQGNSA. Deletions cut 4 bases from V and 4 bases from J, with 15 bases between. The chain's CDR3 is CASSSQGIRADTQYF. The CDR3 nucleotides are TGTGCCAGCAGCTCCCAAGGGATTAGGGCAGATACGCAGTATTTT.

This clonotype was observed many times. This chain joins TRBV12-3 or TRBV12-4 and TRBJ2-1; D is perhaps TRBD2 (6 bases). The length of the CDR3 is 15 residues. The V and J ends lost 3 bases and 0 bases respectively, with 9 bases between them. CDR3: CASSFGGGSYNEQFF. CDR3 DNA: TGTGCCAGCAGTTTTGGGGGAGGCTCCTACAATGAGCAGTTCTTC.

This clonotype is labeled as medium-sized. A junction boundary mismatches the germline segment, possibly from a read error. V is TRBV7-2 and J is TRBJ2-7, with 11 bases matching TRBD2. The germline gives CDR1 SGHTA, CDR2 FQGNSA. CDR3 length equals 13 residues. CDR3 sequence: CASSSLAGGPNSF. DNA for the CDR3: TGTGCCAGCAGCTCCTTAGCGGGAGGGCCTAATTCGTTC.

This clonotype occurred many times. This chain links TRBV30 with TRBJ1-3; D gene ambiguous. Between the trimmed V and J ends, which lost 3 bases and 4 bases, there was a span of 10 bases. This CDR3 is built from 13 residues. The germline V gene encodes CDR1 GTSNPN and CDR2 SVGIG (reference sequence). CDR3 DNA: TGTGCCTGGAGGGCCTCCGGGGGAAACACCATATATTTT. Translating gives CAWRASGGNTIYF. The full variable domain, in which reference TRBV30 and TRBJ1-3 provide the parts outside the CDR3, is SQTIHQWPATLVQPVGSPLSLECTVEGTSNPNLYWYRQAAGRGLQLLFYSVGIGQISSEVPQNLSASRPQDRQFILSSKKLLLSDSGFYLCAWRASGGNTIYFGEGSWLTVV.

Ten or more counts support this clonotype. This chain connects TRBV23-1 to TRBJ2-1, with unresolved D. TRBV23-1 is identified as an open reading frame with a role that is uncertain. Between the trimmed V and J ends, which lost 4 bases and 2 bases, there was a span of 9 bases. This CDR3 comprises 14 residues. The CDR3 region is CASSPYGPYNEQFF. The CDR3 DNA reads TGCGCCAGCAGTCCTTACGGACCCTACAATGAGCAGTTCTTC.

The table lists this clonotype with many counts. This rearrangement joins TRBV11-2 to TRBJ2-7; D unclear. Germline V CDR1 and CDR2: SGHAT, FQNNGV. The CDR3 is made up of 13 amino acids. V dropped 3 bases and J dropped 9 bases, with 15 bases sitting between them. The CDR3 nucleotides are TGTGCCAGCAGCTTCTCCTGGGCTTTAGGGCAGTACTTC. Protein: CASSFSWALGQYF.

This clonotype occurred many times. The gene calls are TRBV29-1 and TRBJ1-1; 7 bases align to TRBD1. This CDR3 has 15 residues. CDR1 is SQVTM, CDR2 ANQGSEA, per germline. V trimming: 7 bases; J trimming: 0 bases; junction bases outside the gene matches: 11. The CDR3 DNA follows: TGCAGCGGCGCAGGGGGGTGGGGAATGAACACTGAAGCTTTCTTT. This sequence encodes CSGAGGWGMNTEAFF.

This clonotype was recorded at least ten times. The chain has TRBV20-1 and TRBJ1-2, with D tentatively TRBD1 (6 bases). The CDR3 has 12 residues. Germline lookup yields CDR1 DFQATT and CDR2 SNEGSKA (reference sequence). CDR3 sequence reads: CRAGTPRDGYTF. For the CDR3, the DNA is TGCAGAGCCGGGACACCCCGGGATGGCTACACCTTC.

This clonotype came up many times. V usage is TRBV11-2 and J usage is TRBJ2-5; D is perhaps TRBD1 (6 bases). CDR1 and CDR2 from the germline V gene are SGHAT and FQNNGV. Trimming stripped 1 base from V and 7 bases from J, with 19 bases between. CDR3 length equals 16 residues. The CDR3 DNA is TGTGCCAGCAGCTTAGGTGGGACACAAGGCCGACGGACCCAGTACTTC. This gives the protein CASSLGGTQGRRTQYF.

This clonotype has at least ten counts. The V call is TRBV6-6, the J call TRBJ1-5; TRBD1 is a possible D gene (5 bases). CDR1 is MNHNY, CDR2 SVGAGI, per germline (reference sequence). This CDR3 comprises 17 residues. Trimming shortened V by 8 bases and J by 0 bases, and 20 bases separated the two germline ends. The CDR3 loop reads CASGQGVRSYSNQPQHF. In DNA, the CDR3 is TGTGCCAGCGGGCAGGGAGTTAGGTCCTATAGCAATCAGCCCCAGCATTTT.

Concerning this clonotype: Given a much more abundant clone one base away, this may be a read error. The chain joins TRBV18 to TRBJ2-2; D is unresolved. CDR1 and CDR2 from the germline V gene are KGHSH and LQKENI. This CDR3 contains 14 residues. The CDR3 reads CVSSPYGNGGELFF. Written as DNA, the CDR3 is TGTGTCAGCTCACCATATGGCAACGGCGGGGAGCTGTTTTTT.

This clonotype was counted ten times or more. V gene TRBV29-1 combines with J gene TRBJ2-5; D ambiguous. The V gene lost 7 bases and the J gene lost 4 bases, with 13 bases spanning the gap. The germline V gene encodes CDR1 SQVTM and CDR2 ANQGSEA. The CDR3 contains 12 residues. The CDR3 sequence: CSGLPSGETQYF. The CDR3 nucleotides read TGCAGCGGATTGCCGTCCGGAGAGACCCAGTACTTC.

In this sample, this clonotype turned up a few times. The rearrangement joins TRBV29-1 to TRBJ1-1, with 10 bases lining up with TRBD1. The CDR3 is 13 residues long. Trimming at V came to 7 bases and at J to 5 bases, leaving 7 bases not matched to a gene. Germline values: CDR1 SQVTM, CDR2 ANQGSEA. CDR3 sequence reads: CSGDGTGATEAFF. Here the CDR3 DNA reads TGCAGCGGGGACGGGACAGGGGCAACTGAAGCTTTCTTT.

At least ten counts were recorded for this clonotype. V usage is TRBV20-1 and J usage is TRBJ2-7, with 7 positions matching TRBD1. J gave up 3 bases and V 6 bases, and 11 bases lay outside the gene matches. The CDR3 sequence is 14 residues long. Germline CDR1 reads DFQATT; CDR2 reads SNEGSKA (reference sequence). CDR3 sequence reads: CSANRGSKGYEQYF. CDR3 DNA: TGCAGTGCGAACAGGGGCTCCAAGGGCTACGAGCAGTACTTC.

This clonotype counts as medium-sized (0.01 to 0.1%). CDR3 bases: TGTGCCAGCAGCCTAGGACAGCTAGAGACCCAGTACTTC. Residues: CASSLGQLETQYF. V and J are TRBV3-1 and TRBJ2-5; D might be TRBD1 (6 bases). Trimming cost V 4 bases and J 4 bases, with 10 bases left between them. Germline CDR1 LGHDT, CDR2 YNNKEL (reference sequence). CDR3 length equals 13 residues.

This clonotype was detected ten times or more. In nucleotides, the CDR3 is TGCAGTGCTATTAACCCGCGGGGACTAGCTGTCGAGCAGTACTTC. Its protein product is CSAINPRGLAVEQYF. The chain employs TRBV20-1 and TRBJ2-7, with TRBD2 matching 9 bases. Losses at the gene ends were 4 bases for V and 6 bases for J; bases not matched to a gene: 13. CDR3 size: 15 residues. The germline V gene encodes CDR1 DFQATT and CDR2 SNEGSKA (reference sequence).

There are many counts of this clonotype. The V gene is TRBV7-8, the J gene TRBJ2-7, with D tentatively TRBD2 (6 bases). This CDR3 region has 13 residues. Looked up from germline, CDR1 is SGHVS and CDR2 is FQNEAQ. With 5 bases removed from V and 3 bases from J, the gap between germline ends came to 11 bases. The CDR3 loop reads CASSALGGYEQYF. CDR3 DNA: TGTGCCAGCAGCGCCCTCGGGGGCTACGAGCAGTACTTC.

By sample fraction, this clonotype is medium-sized. This sequence joins TRBV20-1 and TRBJ2-7; 9 nucleotides match TRBD2. Looked up from germline, CDR1 is DFQATT and CDR2 is SNEGSKA (reference sequence). The CDR3 length is 14 residues. The junction had 10 bases not matched to a gene; V was cut back by 3 bases and J by 7 bases. CDR3 DNA: TGCAGTGCTAGGGTGGTAGCGGGAGCGGGGGAGCAGTACTTC. It codes for CSARVVAGAGEQYF.

The chain combines TRBV7-2 with TRBJ2-7, with TRBD1 matching over 7 bases. Germline trimming cut 7 bases from V and 1 base from J; bases unmatched to any gene: 7. CDR3 length equals 14 residues. Germline CDR1 and CDR2: SGHTA and FQGNSA. In nucleotides, the CDR3 is TGTGCCAGCAAACAGGGGACCCGTTCCTACGAGCAGTACTTC. Its translation is CASKQGTRSYEQYF.